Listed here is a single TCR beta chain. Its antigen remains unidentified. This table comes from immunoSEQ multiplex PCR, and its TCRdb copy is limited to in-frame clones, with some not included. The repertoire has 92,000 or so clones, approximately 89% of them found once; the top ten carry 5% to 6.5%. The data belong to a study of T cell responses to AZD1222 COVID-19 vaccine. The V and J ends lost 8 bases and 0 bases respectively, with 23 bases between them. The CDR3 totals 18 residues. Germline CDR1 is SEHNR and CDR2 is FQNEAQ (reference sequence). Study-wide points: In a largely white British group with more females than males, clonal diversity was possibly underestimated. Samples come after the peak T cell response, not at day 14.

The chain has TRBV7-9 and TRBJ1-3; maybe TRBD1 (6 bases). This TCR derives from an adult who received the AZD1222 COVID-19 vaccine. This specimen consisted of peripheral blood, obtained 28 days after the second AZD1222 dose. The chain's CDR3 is CASSLPRGPMSSGNTIYF. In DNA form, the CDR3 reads TGTGCCAGCTCCCTCCCCAGGGGCCCTATGAGCTCTGGAAACACCATATATTTT.